This T cell receptor beta chain was profiled in a study of shared clonotypes between healthy human individuals. TCRdb's table, derived via immunoSEQ multiplex PCR, lists solely in-frame clones and lacks some. The table includes millions of clones, 90% to 95% detected once. Whole-study results and caveats: The represented genetic and exposure-history diversity was limited by the small number of donors.

Note on this clone: Its matching antigen is unknown. This sample also contains other DNA sequences that code for the same CDR3.

This sequence was found in a man younger than 35 in good health. The specimen was naive CD4+ T cells sorted from blood. Subset denoted: CD45RA+ positively selected.

CDR3 sequence: CASSFRTSGTTDTQYF. In DNA form, the CDR3 reads TGCGCCAGCAGCTTCAGGACTAGCGGAACCACAGATACGCAGTATTTT. The genes are TRBV5-1 and TRBJ2-3, with TRBD2 identical over 10 bases. With 2 bases clipped from V and 2 bases from J, the junction kept 5 bases outside the gene matches. There are 16 residues in the CDR3. Germline CDR1 SGHRS, CDR2 YFSETQ. Filled out from reference TRBV5-1 and TRBJ2-3, the complete variable domain reads KAGVTQTPRYLIKTRGQQVTLSCSPISGHRSVSWYQQTPGQGLQFLFEYFSETQRNKGNFPGRFSGRQFSNSRSEMNVSTLELGDSALYLCASSFRTSGTTDTQYFGPGTRLTVL.